This T cell receptor beta chain comes out of a study of blood T cell repertoires in COVID-19. The assay was immunoSEQ multiplex PCR, and TCRdb's table has in-frame clones only and misses some. Here the sample spans about 250,000 clones, approximately 81% being singletons. This CDR3 is built from 15 residues. Germline CDR1 reads SGHTA; CDR2 reads FQGNSA. The ends lost 4 bases at V and 7 bases at J; junction bases unmatched: 6. The origin of this receptor is a woman aged 80 or over with acute or convalescent COVID-19. The chain employs TRBV7-2 and TRBJ2-1; 11 bases fit TRBD2. The sample taken for sequencing was peripheral blood. CDR3 amino acids: CASSSLAGGINEQFF. The CDR3 DNA follows: TGTGCCAGCAGCTCTCTAGCGGGGGGTATAAATGAGCAGTTCTTC.